The 21 T cell receptor beta chains in this list originate from one sample, sequenced in a study of shared clonotypes between healthy human individuals. Profiled with immunoSEQ multiplex PCR; TCRdb holds only in-frame clones, not every one. This sample yields millions of clones, of which approximately 90% are seen a single time; about 0.13% belongs to the top ten. Sequenced input: naive CD4+ T cells sorted from blood. As to subset: CD45RA+ positively selected. All receptors derive from a man between 18 and 35 years old in good health.

Points on this clone: The same CDR3 arises from other DNA sequences in this sample as well. The CDR3 coding sequence is TGTGCCAGCAGTTTGACTGGGGCCAACGTCCTGACTTTC. This gives the protein CASSLTGANVLTF. The chain carries TRBV27 and TRBJ2-6; D remains unclear. This CDR3 has 13 amino acids. The V and J ends lost 3 bases and 2 bases respectively, with 2 bases between them. Germline CDR1 MNHEY, CDR2 SMNVEV (reference sequence).

The rearrangement joins TRBV2 to TRBJ2-7, with D perhaps TRBD1 (6 bases). Germline V gene lookup returns CDR1 SNHLY and CDR2 FYNNEI. Trimming shortened V by 6 bases and J by 2 bases, and 11 bases separated the two germline ends. The CDR3 spans 13 residues. The CDR3 DNA reads as TGTGCCAGCAGGGGGGACAAGACCTACGAGCAGTACTTC. It encodes CASRGDKTYEQYF.

V gene TRBV11-2 combines with J gene TRBJ2-1, with 8 bases identical to TRBD2. V was clipped by 4 bases and J by 2 bases; unmatched bases: 10. Germline CDR1 is SGHAT and CDR2 is FQNNGV. This CDR3 region has 17 residues. CDR3 DNA sequence: TGTGCCAGCAGCTCAGCCGGGACTAGGGTTACCTACAATGAGCAGTTCTTC. Amino acid sequence: CASSSAGTRVTYNEQFF.

The chain joins TRBV7-9 to TRBJ1-6; D call uncertain. Trimming took 5 bases from V and 9 from J, leaving 17 bases between them. This CDR3 region has 15 residues. CDR1 is SEHNR and CDR2 is FQNEAQ in the germline V gene (reference sequence). The CDR3 loop reads CASSADSPISSPLHF. The DNA for the CDR3 is TGTGCCAGCAGCGCGGACTCTCCTATCAGTTCACCCCTCCACTTT.

This clone has only one observation. The gene calls are TRBV30 and TRBJ2-2, with D tentatively TRBD2 (5 bases). V dropped 6 bases and J dropped 3 bases, with 17 bases sitting between them. The CDR3 consists of 15 residues. Germline CDR1 reads GTSNPN; CDR2 reads SVGIG (reference sequence). The CDR3 is CACPAGNIYTGELFF. The CDR3 nucleotides read TGTGCCTGCCCCGCGGGCAACATTTACACCGGGGAGCTGTTTTTT.

The chain carries TRBV2 and TRBJ2-3, with 9 bases that match TRBD1. The CDR3 runs to 15 residues. The germline CDR1 and CDR2 sequences are SNHLY and FYNNEI. J gave up 1 base and V 6 bases, and 5 bases lay outside the gene matches. The CDR3 region is CASSPRDRGTDTQYF. CDR3 bases: TGTGCCAGCAGCCCCCGGGACAGGGGCACAGATACGCAGTATTTT.

The chain combines TRBV6-5 with TRBJ1-2, with TRBD1 matching over 7 bases. V shed 5 bases, J shed 1 base, and the junction held 1 base outside the gene matches. CDR3 length: 13 amino acids. From germline, CDR1 is MNHEY and CDR2 SVGAGI. The CDR3: CASSGQVNYGYTF. The CDR3 DNA is TGTGCCAGCAGTGGACAGGTTAACTATGGCTACACCTTC.

The chain joins TRBV30 to TRBJ1-1; perhaps TRBD1 as D (6 bases). The germline V gene encodes CDR1 GTSNPN and CDR2 SVGIG (reference sequence). V was shortened by 3 bases and J by 0 bases, with 8 bases between the two germline ends. The CDR3 contains 13 residues. The DNA for the CDR3 is TGTGCCTGGAGGCGGACAGTGAACACTGAAGCTTTCTTT. This gives the protein CAWRRTVNTEAFF.

The rearrangement joins TRBV2 to TRBJ1-5; D might be TRBD1 (6 bases). The germline CDR1 and CDR2 sequences are SNHLY and FYNNEI. The V end lost 4 bases, the J end lost 6 bases, and 16 bases lay between the germline ends. The CDR3 extends over 15 amino acids. DNA for the CDR3: TGTGCCAGCAGTGGTGTTTGGGACATGGGTCAGCCCCAGCATTTT. Its translation: CASSGVWDMGQPQHF.

The rearrangement joins TRBV2 to TRBJ1-5; a weak D match, TRBD1 (5 bases). The CDR3 covers 13 residues. Trimming left V 7 bases short and J 6 bases short, with 13 bases between. CDR1 and CDR2 (germline): SNHLY, FYNNEI. CDR3 DNA sequence: TGTGCCAGCACCGGGACCACGGGTCAGCCCCAGCATTTT. As protein: CASTGTTGQPQHF.

V and J are TRBV6-6 and TRBJ2-7, with D possibly being TRBD2 (5 bases). Germline V CDR1 and CDR2: MNHNY, SVGAGI (reference sequence). The CDR3 covers 13 residues. V lost 7 bases to trimming and J lost 3 bases, with 13 bases between them. CDR3 nucleotides: TGTGCCAGCACTCGGGGTTTGAACTACGAGCAGTACTTC. This translates into CASTRGLNYEQYF.

CDR3 region: CASRAFGGQGYTF. The CDR3 DNA follows: TGTGCCAGCAGAGCCTTTGGGGGCCAAGGCTACACCTTC. The V call is TRBV6-6, the J call TRBJ1-2; D is perhaps TRBD1 (6 bases). CDR3 length: 13 amino acids. Germline assignment: CDR1 MNHNY and CDR2 SVGAGI (reference sequence). The V end lost 6 bases, the J end lost 8 bases, and 16 bases lay between the germline ends.

Worth noting for this clone: Other DNA sequences from this sample encode an identical CDR3 as well. V and J are TRBV2 and TRBJ2-7; a weak D match, TRBD2 (7 bases). V lost 1 base and J lost 2, with 9 bases in between. This CDR3 is 14 amino acids long. Germline CDR1 is SNHLY and CDR2 is FYNNEI. The CDR3 region has the DNA TGTGCCAGCAGTGAAGAGGGGGGGGCCTACGAGCAGTACTTC. This translates into CASSEEGGAYEQYF.

This rearrangement joins TRBV10-2 to TRBJ1-1; D not certain. The CDR3 contains 12 residues. V lost 6 bases to trimming and J lost 3 bases, with 8 bases between them. Germline V lookup: CDR1 WSHSY, CDR2 SAAADI. Written as DNA, the CDR3 is TGCGCCAGCAGGGATGGCGACACTGAAGCTTTCTTT. Protein product: CASRDGDTEAFF.

This clone came up once. The chain couples TRBV10-1 to TRBJ2-7; 7 bases match TRBD1. Germline loops: CDR1 WNHNN, CDR2 SYGVQD (reference sequence). With V trimmed by 5 bases and J by 0 bases, 4 bases remained unmatched. This CDR3 comprises 14 residues. CDR3 loop: CASSRTGNSYEQYF. The CDR3 nucleotides read TGCGCCAGCAGTAGGACAGGTAACTCCTACGAGCAGTACTTC.

This clone was counted a single time. J is TRBJ2-2 and V is TRBV14, with D maybe TRBD1 (6 bases). The CDR3 length is 16 residues. Germline-derived CDR1 and CDR2 are SGHDN and FVKESK. V was pared by 3 bases and J by 4 bases, with 15 bases between. CDR3 DNA: TGTGCCAGCAGCCAGAAGAGGGGACACCTCACCGGGGAGCTGTTTTTT. Translating gives CASSQKRGHLTGELFF.

Only a few counts were recorded for this clone. Other DNA sequences of this sample code for an identical CDR3. This rearrangement joins TRBV19 to TRBJ1-1, with 8 bases identical to TRBD1. The V segment lost 6 bases and the J segment 1 base; nucleotides outside the gene matches: 1. The germline gives CDR1 LNHDA, CDR2 SQIVND (reference sequence). The CDR3 loop spans 13 amino acids. In DNA form, the CDR3 reads TGTGCCAGTAGAGGACAGGGGAACACTGAAGCTTTCTTT. Translation: CASRGQGNTEAFF.

The chain has TRBV4-1 and TRBJ1-5, with no clear D. The CDR3 is made up of 17 amino acids. Germline values: CDR1 MGHRA, CDR2 YSYEKL. V was shortened by 0 bases and J by 1 base, with 13 bases between the two germline ends. The chain's CDR3 is CASSQEGGSPSNQPQHF. The CDR3 nucleotides are TGCGCCAGCAGCCAAGAGGGCGGGTCGCCGAGCAATCAGCCCCAGCATTTT.

Regarding this clone: At the DNA level, this CDR3 is encoded by other sequences in the same sample as well. The CDR3 region has the DNA TGTGCCATCAGTAGACTAGCGGGGAACAATGAGCAGTTCTTC. Its translation: CAISRLAGNNEQFF. The chain uses TRBV10-3 and TRBJ2-1, with 11 bases aligning to TRBD2. Germline V gene lookup returns CDR1 ENHRY and CDR2 SYGVKD. The CDR3 consists of 14 residues. Germline trimming cut 5 bases from V and 5 bases from J; bases unmatched to any gene: 2.

Comments on this clone: The junction does not match germline at one end; this may be a read error. The chain has TRBV11-2 and TRBJ2-3; D perhaps matches TRBD1 (5 bases). Germline CDR1 and CDR2: SGHAT and FQNNGV. The length of the CDR3 is 15 residues. Written as DNA, the CDR3 is TGTGCCAGCAACTTAAGGGGATCCAGCACAGATACGCAGTATTTT. Translating gives CASNLRGSSTDTQYF.

The genes are TRBV29-1 and TRBJ2-7; D is uncertain. Between the trimmed V and J ends, which lost 4 bases and 0 bases, there was a span of 7 bases. CDR3 length equals 12 residues. The germline CDR1 and CDR2 sequences are SQVTM and ANQGSEA. CDR3 in DNA: TGCAGCGTTGCCCCGTCCTCCTACGAGCAGTACTTC. Translating it yields CSVAPSSYEQYF.